The table lists the clone carrying this T cell receptor beta chain with a few counts. As yet, its antigen is unknown. TCRdb redid the calling of the RT-PCR reads with MiXCR, one entry per CDR3 protein. The sample shows 550,000 to 800,000 distinct CDR3 sequences, about 14% of them seen only once. This sample stems from a study of response to subunit inactivated influenza vaccine. Study-wide points: Researchers suggested that each seasonal influenza vaccination recruits few new T cells.

The CDR3 is 15 residues long. V lost 1 base, J lost 4 bases, and 7 bases stayed unmatched. Germline V CDR1 and CDR2: SGDLS, YYNGEE. The specimen comprised PBMCs from blood, sampled 14 to 15 days before vaccination. The sequence was collected from a man aged 50 to 60 who received an inactivated influenza vaccine. The chain is built from TRBV9 and TRBJ2-5, with 7 bases aligning to TRBD2. The CDR3 nucleotides are TGTGCCAGCAGCGTATATGCGGGGGAACTAGAGACCCAGTACTTC. It encodes CASSVYAGELETQYF. Full variable domain (missing parts from reference TRBV9 and TRBJ2-5): DSGVTQTPKHLITATGQRVTLRCSPRSGDLSVYWYQQSLDQGLQFLIQYYNGEERAKGNILERFSAQQFPDLHSELNLSSLELGDSALYFCASSVYAGELETQYFGPGTRLLVL.